Each of the 12 T cell receptor beta chains below was sequenced from the same sample in a study of T cells after somatic rescue of genetic block (TCRdb year 2020). To prepare the library, the immunoSEQ multiplex PCR assay was applied. As stored in TCRdb, this immuneACCESS dataset retains in-frame rearrangements with V and J assigned. A fraction of the clones does not appear; measured against another copy, unresolved V genes explain less than half of the discrepancy, and the remainder lacks a known reason. In this sample the table shows roughly 120,000 clones, about 90% of which occur a single time. Of the sample, less than 1.5% is held by the ten largest clones. Sequencing input: peripheral blood mononuclear cells (PBMCs). The receptor set was obtained from a woman younger than 35.

The CDR3 loop reads CASKTDSSYNSPLHF. The CDR3 DNA reads as TGTGCCAGCAAGACAGACAGCTCCTATAATTCACCCCTCCACTTT. This chain links TRBV6-1 with TRBJ1-6; weak D call: TRBD1 (5 bases). CDR1 and CDR2 (germline): MNHNS, SASEGT. V was cut by 7 bases and J by 0 bases, with 10 bases left in between. The CDR3 consists of 15 residues.

This sequence joins TRBV5-4 and TRBJ2-3, with D hard to call. Germline CDR1 SGHNT, CDR2 YYREEE (reference sequence). The V and J ends lost 0 bases and 3 bases respectively, with 8 bases between them. The CDR3 sequence is 14 residues long. The CDR3 region is CASSLGDPTDTQYF. The CDR3 bases are TGTGCCAGCAGCTTGGGTGACCCAACAGATACGCAGTATTTT.

V and J are TRBV6-5 and TRBJ2-7, with 8 bases fitting TRBD1. V was pared by 8 bases and J by 7 bases, with 13 bases of the junction left unmatched. This CDR3 contains 14 residues. Germline values: CDR1 MNHEY, CDR2 SVGAGI. CDR3 bases: TGTGCCAGCGCAGAGGTCAGGGGGCCTCGGGAGCAGTACTTC. Translated, it gives CASAEVRGPREQYF.

The chain couples TRBV6-1 to TRBJ1-2; D uncertain. The CDR3 consists of 12 residues. Trimming shortened V by 8 bases and J by 4 bases, and 11 bases separated the two germline ends. Looked up from germline, CDR1 is MNHNS and CDR2 is SASEGT. The CDR3 sequence: CASPGLRYGYTF. The CDR3 region has the DNA TGTGCCAGCCCTGGACTTCGCTATGGCTACACCTTC.

The chain couples TRBV7-2 to TRBJ2-1; TRBD1 matches 11 bases. V lost 3 bases to trimming and J lost 6 bases; unmatched junction nucleotides: 13. Germline CDR1 and CDR2: SGHTA and FQGNSA. CDR3 size: 18 residues. The CDR3 coding sequence is TGTGCCAGCAGCTTCCAACGATCCGGGACAGGGGGTCGCAATGAGCAGTTCTTC. Its translation is CASSFQRSGTGGRNEQFF.

The chain joins TRBV5-1 to TRBJ2-5; D is undetermined. Trimming removed 0 bases at V and 4 bases at J, with 7 bases between. From germline, CDR1 is SGHRS and CDR2 YFSETQ. This CDR3 is built from 13 residues. In DNA, the CDR3 is TGCGCCAGCAGCTTGGTTGGCGGAGAGACCCAGTACTTC. This gives the protein CASSLVGGETQYF.

This chain connects TRBV6-1 to TRBJ1-6; D gene ambiguous. Trimming cost V 1 base and J 9 bases, with 16 bases left between them. Germline V CDR1 and CDR2: MNHNS, SASEGT. The CDR3 length is 16 residues. CDR3 DNA sequence: TGTGCCAGCAGTGAAGGGTCCCCCACGCTGGGTTCACCCCTCCACTTT. As protein: CASSEGSPTLGSPLHF.

This clone was seen more than once but under ten times. This chain links TRBV18 with TRBJ1-1; no definite D call. The CDR3 consists of 15 residues. CDR1 and CDR2 (germline): KGHSH, LQKENI. V lost 4 bases, J lost 2 bases, and 14 bases lay in between. CDR3 in amino acids: CASSLGRAQNTEAFF. In nucleotides, the CDR3 is TGTGCCAGCTCACTCGGGAGGGCCCAAAACACTGAAGCTTTCTTT.

The chain has TRBV4-3 and TRBJ2-7, with 8 bases aligning to TRBD2. V was pared by 4 bases and J by 3 bases, with 8 bases of the junction left unmatched. Germline V lookup: CDR1 LGHNA, CDR2 YSLEER. This CDR3 has 15 amino acids. Here the CDR3 DNA reads TGCGCCAGCAGCCGACCGGGACTAGACATCTACGAGCAGTACTTC. Encoded protein: CASSRPGLDIYEQYF.

This chain uses TRBV30 with TRBJ1-4; 8 positions match TRBD1. Germline trimming cut 3 bases from V and 3 bases from J; bases unmatched to any gene: 12. Germline values: CDR1 GTSNPN, CDR2 SVGIG (reference sequence). The CDR3 totals 17 residues. The CDR3 nucleotides read TGTGCCTGGAGCCCCGTTGAAGGCAGGGGGCCTAATGAAAAACTGTTTTTT. Translating it yields CAWSPVEGRGPNEKLFF.

The chain links TRBV6-1 to TRBJ1-5; 8 bases are a match to TRBD1. This CDR3 is built from 14 residues. Looked up from germline, CDR1 is MNHNS and CDR2 is SASEGT. With V trimmed by 3 bases and J by 3 bases, 1 base remained unmatched. The CDR3 reads CASSETGDNQPQHF. The CDR3, as DNA: TGTGCCAGCAGTGAGACAGGGGACAATCAGCCCCAGCATTTT.

This chain connects TRBV6-5 to TRBJ2-2, with D perhaps given as TRBD1 or TRBD2 (5 bases each). CDR1 is MNHEY, CDR2 SVGAGI, per germline. Trimming stripped 4 bases from V and 6 bases from J, with 12 bases between. The CDR3 totals 14 residues. CDR3: CASSFEGLAGELFF. DNA for the CDR3: TGTGCCAGCAGTTTCGAGGGGCTTGCCGGGGAGCTGTTTTTT.